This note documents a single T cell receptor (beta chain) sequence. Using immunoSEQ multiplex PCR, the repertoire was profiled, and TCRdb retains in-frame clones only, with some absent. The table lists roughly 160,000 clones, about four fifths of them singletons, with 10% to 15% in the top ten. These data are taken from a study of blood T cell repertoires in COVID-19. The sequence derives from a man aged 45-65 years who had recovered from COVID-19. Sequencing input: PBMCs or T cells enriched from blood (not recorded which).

For the CDR3, the DNA is TGCGCCAGCAGTGAAGGAGGGCGGGGTAATCAGCCCCAGCATTTT. It codes for CASSEGGRGNQPQHF. J is TRBJ1-5 and V is TRBV10-2; D is undetermined. Germline V lookup: CDR1 WSHSY, CDR2 SAAADI. The V end lost 3 bases, the J end lost 4 bases, and 13 bases lay between the germline ends. This CDR3 is built from 15 residues.